This T cell receptor beta chain was sequenced for a study of T cells in Graves' hyperthyroidism and ophthalmopathy. Whole-study results and caveats: Most thyroid clonotypes with frequency above 0.001 were detected in blood.

This CDR3 has 15 amino acids. Germline V gene lookup returns CDR1 SEHNR and CDR2 FQNEAQ (reference sequence). The V gene end was trimmed by 5 bases and the J gene end by 2 bases; junction bases not matched to a gene: 5. RNA transcripts provided the source from which TCR beta CDR3 regions were amplified. The TCR CDR3 was amplified in a first-round RT-PCR using the HTBI primer set. TCRdb independently ran MiXCR on the multiplex PCR reads; one entry per CDR3 protein. The table lists some 300,000 distinct CDR3 sequences, roughly 15% of them singletons. Across 18 months, stable Graves' hyperthyroidism was marked by no progression to ophthalmopathy. Clinical symptoms, serum thyroxine, TRAb, thyroid ultrasound and orbital computed tomography established diagnosis. To note about this clonotype: What it binds is unknown.

The clonotype comes from a woman aged 35 to 49 with Graves' hyperthyroidism. The rearrangement joins TRBV7-9 to TRBJ2-2, with TRBD1 matching 7 bases. Sequencing was performed on blood. CDR3 in amino acids: CASSQGQSNTGELFF. The CDR3 DNA follows: TGTGCCAGCAGCCAGGGACAGTCTAACACCGGGGAGCTGTTTTTT.